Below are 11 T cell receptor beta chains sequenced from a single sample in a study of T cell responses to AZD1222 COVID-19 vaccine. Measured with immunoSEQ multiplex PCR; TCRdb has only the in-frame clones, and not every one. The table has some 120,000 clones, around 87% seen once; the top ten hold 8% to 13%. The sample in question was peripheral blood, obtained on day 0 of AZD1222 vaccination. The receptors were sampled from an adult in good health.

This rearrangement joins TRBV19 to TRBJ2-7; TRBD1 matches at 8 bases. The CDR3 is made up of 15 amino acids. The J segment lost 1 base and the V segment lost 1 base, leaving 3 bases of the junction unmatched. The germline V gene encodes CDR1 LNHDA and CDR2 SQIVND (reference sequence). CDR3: CASSIGQGASYEQYF. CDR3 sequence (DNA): TGTGCCAGTAGTATAGGTCAGGGGGCGTCCTACGAGCAGTACTTC.

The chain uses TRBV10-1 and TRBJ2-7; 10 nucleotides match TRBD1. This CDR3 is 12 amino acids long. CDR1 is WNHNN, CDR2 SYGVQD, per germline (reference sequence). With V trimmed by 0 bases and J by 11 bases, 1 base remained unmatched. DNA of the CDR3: TGCGCCAGCAGTGAGTCGGGGACAGGGGAGTACTTC. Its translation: CASSESGTGEYF.

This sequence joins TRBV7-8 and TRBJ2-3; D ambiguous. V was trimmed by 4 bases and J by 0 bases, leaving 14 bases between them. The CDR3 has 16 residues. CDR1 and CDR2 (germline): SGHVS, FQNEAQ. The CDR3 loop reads CASSYDRLPSTDTQYF. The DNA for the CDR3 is TGTGCCAGCAGCTACGATAGGCTTCCAAGCACAGATACGCAGTATTTT.

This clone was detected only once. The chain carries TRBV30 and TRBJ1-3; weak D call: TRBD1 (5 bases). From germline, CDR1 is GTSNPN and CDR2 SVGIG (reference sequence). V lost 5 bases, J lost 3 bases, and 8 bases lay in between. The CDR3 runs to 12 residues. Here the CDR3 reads CAWDGGGNTIYF. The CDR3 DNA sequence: TGTGCCTGGGACGGGGGTGGAAACACCATATATTTT.

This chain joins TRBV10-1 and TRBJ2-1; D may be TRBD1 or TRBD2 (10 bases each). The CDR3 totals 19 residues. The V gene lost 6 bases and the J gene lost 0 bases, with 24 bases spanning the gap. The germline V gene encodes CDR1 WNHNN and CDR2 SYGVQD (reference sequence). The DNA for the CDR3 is TGCGCCAGCAGCTCGACAGGGGGCACTAGCGGGATCTCCTACAATGAGCAGTTCTTC. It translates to CASSSTGGTSGISYNEQFF.

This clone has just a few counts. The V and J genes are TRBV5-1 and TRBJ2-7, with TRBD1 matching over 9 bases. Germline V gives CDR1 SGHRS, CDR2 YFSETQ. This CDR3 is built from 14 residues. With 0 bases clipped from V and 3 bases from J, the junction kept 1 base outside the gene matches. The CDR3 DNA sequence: TGCGCCAGCAGCTTGGAGGGACAGGGCTACGAGCAGTACTTC. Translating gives CASSLEGQGYEQYF.

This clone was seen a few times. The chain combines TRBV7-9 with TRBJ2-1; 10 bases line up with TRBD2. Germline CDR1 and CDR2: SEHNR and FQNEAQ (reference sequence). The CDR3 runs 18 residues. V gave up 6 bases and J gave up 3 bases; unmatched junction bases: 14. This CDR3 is CASRGGGPGLADYNEQFF. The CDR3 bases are TGTGCCAGCAGAGGGGGGGGACCCGGACTAGCGGACTACAATGAGCAGTTCTTC.

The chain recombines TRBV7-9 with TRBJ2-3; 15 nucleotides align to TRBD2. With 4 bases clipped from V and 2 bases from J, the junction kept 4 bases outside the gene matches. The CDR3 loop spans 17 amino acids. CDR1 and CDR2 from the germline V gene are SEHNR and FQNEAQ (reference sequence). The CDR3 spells CASSSWTSGRDTDTQYF. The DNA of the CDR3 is TGTGCCAGCAGCTCGTGGACTAGCGGGAGGGACACAGATACGCAGTATTTT.

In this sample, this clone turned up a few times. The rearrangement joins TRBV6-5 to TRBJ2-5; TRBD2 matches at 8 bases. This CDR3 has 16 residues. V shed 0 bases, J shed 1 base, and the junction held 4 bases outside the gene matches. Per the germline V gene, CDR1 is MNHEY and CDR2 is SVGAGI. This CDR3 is CASSYSGGGLQETQYF. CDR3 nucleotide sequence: TGTGCCAGCAGTTACTCGGGCGGGGGGCTCCAAGAGACCCAGTACTTC.

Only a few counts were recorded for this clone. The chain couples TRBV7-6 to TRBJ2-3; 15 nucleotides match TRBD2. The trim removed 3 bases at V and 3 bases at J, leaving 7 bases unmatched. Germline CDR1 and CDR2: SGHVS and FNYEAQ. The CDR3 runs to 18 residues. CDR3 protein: CASSLVGTSGGNTDTQYF. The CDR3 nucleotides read TGTGCCAGCAGCTTGGTCGGGACTAGCGGGGGGAATACAGATACGCAGTATTTT.

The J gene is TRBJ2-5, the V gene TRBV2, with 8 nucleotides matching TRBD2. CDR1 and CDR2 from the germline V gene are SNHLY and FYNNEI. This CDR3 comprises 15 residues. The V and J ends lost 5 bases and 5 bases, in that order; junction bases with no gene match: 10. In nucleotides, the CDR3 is TGTGCCAGCAGTAGGACTCTAGCGGGCGAGGAGACCCAGTACTTC. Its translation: CASSRTLAGEETQYF.